These 32 T cell receptor beta chains were all obtained from the same sample, sequenced in a study of T cell repertoires in cytomegalovirus infection (dated by TCRdb to between 2017 and 2020). This sample was sequenced with an Illumina HiSeq 1500. TCRdb cleaned the public reads at Q25 with fastp, built clones with MiXCR and kept in-frame beta chains. Rows with one shared CDR3 protein collapse into an entry with the most common genes and DNA. The sample table lists fewer than 400,000 distinct CDR3 sequences, about a sixth of them with a count of one. The ten largest clones capture less than 9.5% of the sample. The source material was PBMCs. Every receptor here comes from a human donor in good health (CMV status not recorded). Some clones in this sample may be carry-over from other donors' samples.

As regards this clonotype: Being one base from a much bigger clone, this may be a read error. The chain employs TRBV28 and TRBJ1-1; unclear D gene. This CDR3 has 15 amino acids. Germline lookup yields CDR1 MDHEN and CDR2 SYDVKM. The ends were cut back, 3 bases at V and 5 bases at J, with 16 bases in the middle. In nucleotides, the CDR3 is TGTGCCAGCAGTTTGGGGATACCGGCGGTTACTGAAGCTTTCTTT. Translating it yields CASSLGIPAVTEAFF.

The sample holds a few counts of this clonotype. J is TRBJ2-1 and V is TRBV5-4; no reliable D call. The CDR3 totals 13 residues. Germline CDR1 and CDR2: SGHNT and YYREEE (reference sequence). V was trimmed by 4 bases and J by 8 bases, leaving 13 bases between them. DNA for the CDR3: TGTGCCAGCAGCGCCGACCCAAAACATGAGCAGTTCTTC. Its protein is CASSADPKHEQFF.

The J gene is TRBJ2-5, the V gene TRBV7-2, with 10 bases matching TRBD2. There are 15 residues in the CDR3. Per the germline V gene, CDR1 is SGHTA and CDR2 is FQGNSA. With V trimmed by 2 bases and J by 5 bases, 5 bases remained unmatched. CDR3 amino acids: CASSLSLAGAETQYF. Here the CDR3 DNA reads TGTGCCAGCAGCTTATCCCTAGCGGGGGCGGAGACCCAGTACTTC.

CDR3 DNA: TGTGCCAGCAGCTTTGTCGACGGCGAAGAAAAACTGTTTTTT. Amino acids: CASSFVDGEEKLFF. The chain has TRBV5-7 and TRBJ1-4; D call uncertain. TRBV5-7 is an ORF; its function is uncertain. Trimming shortened V by 2 bases and J by 8 bases, and 13 bases separated the two germline ends. The CDR3 has 14 amino acids.

This clonotype was counted only a few times. The gene calls are TRBV4-1 and TRBJ2-1, with TRBD2 identical over 8 bases. The CDR3 runs to 15 residues. Germline CDR1 reads MGHRA; CDR2 reads YSYEKL. With V trimmed by 0 bases and J by 9 bases, 7 bases remained unmatched. The CDR3 sequence: CASSQEVTSVGEQFF. In DNA, the CDR3 is TGCGCCAGCAGCCAAGAAGTGACTAGCGTGGGTGAGCAGTTCTTC.

This chain links TRBV5-1 with TRBJ2-3; D call uncertain. CDR3 size: 15 residues. Trimming shortened V by 6 bases and J by 4 bases, and 18 bases separated the two germline ends. Germline CDR1 and CDR2: SGHRS and YFSETQ. The CDR3 is CASTIFGDPADTQYF. The CDR3 DNA is TGCGCCAGCACAATTTTTGGGGATCCTGCAGATACGCAGTATTTT.

V gene TRBV19 combines with J gene TRBJ2-1, with D perhaps matching TRBD1 (5 bases). This CDR3 is built from 14 residues. Looked up from germline, CDR1 is LNHDA and CDR2 is SQIVND (reference sequence). V gave up 3 bases and J gave up 8 bases, with 14 bases separating them. CDR3 DNA: TGTGCCAGTAGTATGTCACAGGACGTACATGAGCAGTTCTTC. As protein: CASSMSQDVHEQFF.

This clonotype turned up a few times. The DNA for the CDR3 is TGTGCCAGCATCCGACACGGCGGGGAACGCACCGGGGAGCTGTTTTTT. It encodes CASIRHGGERTGELFF. V usage is TRBV6-6 and J usage is TRBJ2-2; maybe TRBD2 (6 bases). The CDR3 sequence is 16 residues long. With 7 bases removed from V and 4 bases from J, the gap between germline ends came to 19 bases. Germline CDR1 and CDR2: MNHNY and SVGAGI (reference sequence).

This clonotype has only a few counts. The chain carries TRBV10-3 and TRBJ2-3, with TRBD2 matching over 14 bases. V was clipped by 2 bases and J by 4 bases; unmatched bases: 2. CDR1 is ENHRY and CDR2 is SYGVKD in the germline V gene. There are 16 residues in the CDR3. The CDR3 DNA reads as TGTGCCATCAGTGAGGGGACTAGCGGGGGCGCAGATACGCAGTATTTT. Translation: CAISEGTSGGADTQYF.

Only a few counts were recorded for this clonotype. This chain links TRBV6-6 with TRBJ2-1; TRBD2 matches 13 bases. With V trimmed by 6 bases and J by 3 bases, 2 bases remained unmatched. The CDR3 consists of 15 residues. The germline gives CDR1 MNHNY, CDR2 SVGAGI (reference sequence). CDR3 region: CASRGLAGLYNEQFF. CDR3 nucleotide sequence: TGTGCCAGCAGGGGACTAGCGGGGCTCTACAATGAGCAGTTCTTC.

The V gene is TRBV4-1, the J gene TRBJ2-7; the D gene is possibly TRBD2 (6 bases). Germline V gene sequence: CDR1 MGHRA, CDR2 YSYEKL. The CDR3 sequence is 16 residues long. The V end lost 0 bases, the J end lost 2 bases, and 14 bases lay between the germline ends. The CDR3 reads CASSQERASEPYEQYF. CDR3 in DNA: TGCGCCAGCAGCCAAGAAAGGGCTAGCGAACCCTACGAGCAGTACTTC.

This clonotype was seen more than once but under ten times. The rearrangement joins TRBV30 to TRBJ2-5; no clear D gene. Trimming pared 2 bases from V and 5 bases from J, leaving 6 bases between. Germline values: CDR1 GTSNPN, CDR2 SVGIG (reference sequence). The CDR3 sequence is 11 residues long. This chain's CDR3 is CAWSPLETQYF. For the CDR3, the DNA is TGTGCCTGGAGTCCACTCGAGACCCAGTACTTC. The variable domain in full, with the rest retrieved from reference TRBV30 and TRBJ2-5, is SQTIHQWPATLVQPVGSPLSLECTVEGTSNPNLYWYRQAAGRGLQLLFYSVGIGQISSEVPQNLSASRPQDRQFILSSKKLLLSDSGFYLCAWSPLETQYFGPGTRLLVL.

The chain couples TRBV7-6 to TRBJ1-6; TRBD1 matches 7 bases. V was pared by 6 bases and J by 11 bases, with 10 bases of the junction left unmatched. The CDR3 extends over 14 amino acids. Per the germline V gene, CDR1 is SGHVS and CDR2 is FNYEAQ. The CDR3 loop is CASSSTGRIAPLHF. The DNA for the CDR3 is TGTGCCAGCAGTTCGACAGGGAGGATCGCACCCCTCCACTTT.

This rearrangement joins TRBV29-1 to TRBJ2-5; 8 nucleotides align to TRBD2. This CDR3 contains 13 residues. V lost 7 bases to trimming and J lost 4 bases; unmatched junction nucleotides: 8. The germline V gene encodes CDR1 SQVTM and CDR2 ANQGSEA. The CDR3 sequence is CSGSGGRRETQYF. In DNA, the CDR3 is TGCAGCGGCTCGGGGGGGCGACGAGAGACCCAGTACTTC.

The V call is TRBV20-1, the J call TRBJ2-5; TRBD2 agrees at 7 bases. CDR1 and CDR2 (germline): DFQATT, SNEGSKA (reference sequence). The CDR3 runs to 12 residues. V trimming: 6 bases; J trimming: 7 bases; junction bases outside the gene matches: 8. CDR3 residues: CSARGVGLTQYF. The CDR3 DNA follows: TGCAGTGCACGGGGGGTGGGCCTGACCCAGTACTTC.

Ten or more counts support this clonotype. The rearrangement joins TRBV7-2 to TRBJ2-3; D is unresolved. V shed 5 bases and J shed 0 bases, with 12 bases lying between them. Germline V lookup: CDR1 SGHTA, CDR2 FQGNSA. This CDR3 has 15 amino acids. The CDR3 spells CASSRLVTSTDTQYF. CDR3 in DNA: TGTGCCAGCAGCCGCCTGGTGACTAGCACAGATACGCAGTATTTT. The full variable domain, completed using reference TRBV7-2 and TRBJ2-3, is GAGVSQSPSNKVTEKGKDVELRCDPISGHTALYWYRQSLGQGLEFLIYFQGNSAPDKSGLPSDRFSAERTGGSVSTLTIQRTQQEDSAVYLCASSRLVTSTDTQYFGPGTRLTVL.

CDR3 in amino acids: CASSQDDPLPPKLFF. CDR3 sequence (DNA): TGTGCCAGCAGCCAAGATGATCCTTTACCCCCGAAGCTGTTTTTT. The chain recombines TRBV3-1 with TRBJ2-2; D unresolved. Germline V gene lookup returns CDR1 LGHDT and CDR2 YNNKEL (reference sequence). Trimming took off 0 bases at V and 12 bases at J, with 17 bases between the two ends. This CDR3 has 15 amino acids.

The chain uses TRBV18 and TRBJ2-7; D possibly corresponds to TRBD1 (6 bases). CDR1 is KGHSH, CDR2 LQKENI, per germline. Trimming took off 6 bases at V and 5 bases at J, with 11 bases between the two ends. The CDR3 is 12 residues long. DNA of the CDR3: TGTGCCAGCTCCTCACAGGGCCACGAGCAGTACTTC. As protein: CASSSQGHEQYF.

This clonotype was picked up many times. V is TRBV7-2 and J is TRBJ2-1; 16 positions match TRBD2. Germline V gene sequence: CDR1 SGHTA, CDR2 FQGNSA. CDR3 length: 15 residues. V gave up 8 bases and J gave up 9 bases; unmatched junction bases: 7. This chain's CDR3 is CASQPGLAGGTEQFF. In DNA, the CDR3 is TGTGCCAGCCAGCCGGGACTAGCGGGAGGGACTGAGCAGTTCTTC.

The chain recombines TRBV14 with TRBJ2-1, with TRBD2 matching over 8 bases. Germline V gene data show CDR1 as SGHDN and CDR2 as FVKESK. The CDR3 extends over 15 amino acids. V lost 2 bases to trimming and J lost 2 bases; unmatched junction nucleotides: 2. CDR3 protein: CASSQTAGAYNEQFF. The CDR3 DNA follows: TGTGCCAGCAGCCAAACAGCGGGGGCCTACAATGAGCAGTTCTTC.

This clonotype was detected a few times. The chain recombines TRBV7-9 with TRBJ2-5, with 9 bases fitting TRBD1. Germline-derived CDR1 and CDR2 are SEHNR and FQNEAQ (reference sequence). This CDR3 has 16 residues. The V and J ends lost 5 bases and 5 bases, in that order; junction bases with no gene match: 12. This CDR3 reads CASSLRPGTGTETQYF. CDR3 sequence (DNA): TGTGCCAGCAGCCTACGTCCCGGGACAGGGACGGAGACCCAGTACTTC.

This clonotype appeared many times. The chain employs TRBV7-2 and TRBJ2-3; D may match TRBD1 or TRBD2 (5 bases each). Germline CDR1 and CDR2: SGHTA and FQGNSA. The CDR3 runs to 16 residues. V lost 0 bases and J 0 bases, leaving 10 bases between the germline ends. CDR3 sequence (DNA): TGTGCCAGCAGCTTAGCAGGGACCCTTAGCACAGATACGCAGTATTTT. Protein product: CASSLAGTLSTDTQYF.

This clonotype was seen ten or more times. The chain joins TRBV7-2 to TRBJ2-1; weak D call: TRBD2 (6 bases). V lost 1 base and J lost 9, with 10 bases in between. CDR1 is SGHTA and CDR2 is FQGNSA in the germline V gene. The CDR3 runs 13 residues. This CDR3 reads CASSLGWGGEQFF. The CDR3 nucleotides are TGTGCCAGCAGCTTAGGCTGGGGAGGTGAGCAGTTCTTC.

In its sample, this clonotype was seen a few times. V and J are TRBV7-9 and TRBJ2-1; a possible D gene is TRBD1 (6 bases). CDR3 length: 17 amino acids. The V and J ends lost 5 bases and 3 bases respectively, with 20 bases between them. Germline loops: CDR1 SEHNR, CDR2 FQNEAQ (reference sequence). The CDR3 DNA is TGTGCCAGCAGCCCTCAGACAGGTCACATCCGCTACAATGAGCAGTTCTTC. Residues: CASSPQTGHIRYNEQFF.

There are many counts of this clonotype. This rearrangement joins TRBV7-9 to TRBJ2-7, with 7 bases matching TRBD1. Germline loops: CDR1 SEHNR, CDR2 FQNEAQ (reference sequence). V was pared by 5 bases and J by 2 bases, with 6 bases of the junction left unmatched. The CDR3 is 14 residues long. In DNA, the CDR3 is TGTGCCAGCAGCCCAAGGACAGGCGCCTACGAGCAGTACTTC. This gives the protein CASSPRTGAYEQYF.

This clonotype has a handful of counts. This chain uses TRBV7-8 with TRBJ2-5; 10 positions agree with TRBD2. Germline CDR1 is SGHVS and CDR2 is FQNEAQ. J lost 0 bases, V lost 2 bases, and 6 bases had no gene match. This CDR3 region has 17 residues. The CDR3 DNA reads as TGTGCCAGCAGCTTAACCTTAGGACTAGCGGACCAAGAGACCCAGTACTTC. Amino acids: CASSLTLGLADQETQYF.

This clonotype was seen at least ten times. The V gene is TRBV5-6, the J gene TRBJ1-2; the D gene is possibly TRBD1 (6 bases). The V gene lost 6 bases and the J gene lost 1 base, with 13 bases spanning the gap. Germline loops: CDR1 SGHDT, CDR2 YYEEEE. The CDR3 covers 14 residues. The CDR3 nucleotides read TGTGCCAGCACCTTAGGACAGCTTAACTATGGCTACACCTTC. It translates to CASTLGQLNYGYTF.

In its sample, this clonotype was seen a few times. The chain combines TRBV5-1 with TRBJ2-2; the D gene is possibly TRBD1 (6 bases). CDR3 length: 15 residues. V shed 4 bases and J shed 0 bases, with 10 bases lying between them. Germline V CDR1 and CDR2: SGHRS, YFSETQ. The CDR3 protein is CASSRDTANTGELFF. As DNA, the CDR3 is TGCGCCAGCAGCCGGGACACTGCGAACACCGGGGAGCTGTTTTTT.

With respect to this clonotype: A much bigger clone sits one base away, suggesting this may be a read error. The chain employs TRBV12-3 or TRBV12-4 and TRBJ1-4; 8 bases map to TRBD1. This CDR3 region has 19 residues. V trimming: 4 bases; J trimming: 0 bases; junction bases outside the gene matches: 13. This CDR3 is CASSSRTGSLHATNEKLFF. In nucleotides, the CDR3 is TGTGCCAGCAGTTCCCGGACAGGGTCCCTCCATGCAACTAATGAAAAACTGTTTTTT.

In its sample, this clonotype was seen a few times. The chain recombines TRBV6-1 with TRBJ2-5, with D perhaps given as TRBD1 or TRBD2 (5 bases each). Between the trimmed V and J ends, which lost 10 bases and 4 bases, there was a span of 22 bases. CDR3 length: 15 amino acids. CDR1 and CDR2 from the germline V gene are MNHNS and SASEGT. The CDR3 protein is CAIGTRAEGPETQYF. CDR3 nucleotides: TGTGCCATTGGGACCCGTGCCGAGGGGCCAGAGACCCAGTACTTC.

V gene TRBV27 combines with J gene TRBJ2-7; 8 nucleotides align to TRBD1. Germline V lookup: CDR1 MNHEY, CDR2 SMNVEV (reference sequence). The ends lost 6 bases at V and 2 bases at J; junction bases unmatched: 6. This CDR3 has 14 residues. The DNA for the CDR3 is TGTGCCAGCAGCCACGGACAGGGTGCCTACGAGCAGTACTTC. As protein: CASSHGQGAYEQYF.

This clonotype was counted only a few times. The rearrangement joins TRBV4-1 to TRBJ1-2; D remains unclear. The germline gives CDR1 MGHRA, CDR2 YSYEKL. Deletions cut 5 bases from V and 5 bases from J, with 30 bases between. This CDR3 is built from 19 residues. DNA for the CDR3: TGCGCCAGCAGCAAACTCCAACCCTCCGGGCGCGAGACGGGTTATGGCTACACCTTC. Encoded protein: CASSKLQPSGRETGYGYTF.